This T cell receptor (beta chain) was retrieved from a study of T cells in Graves' hyperthyroidism and ophthalmopathy. RNA transcripts served as the template for amplifying TCR beta CDR3 regions. TCR CDR3 underwent first-round RT-PCR with the HTBI primer set. TCRdb used MiXCR to reprocess the multiplex PCR reads, holding one entry per CDR3 protein. The table lists 600,000 to 850,000 distinct CDR3 sequences, over 15% of them singletons, with 16% in the top ten. Trimming took 2 bases from V and 7 from J; bases not matched to a gene: 8. The CDR3 has 17 amino acids. This clonotype was recorded a few times.

The chain uses TRBV12-3 or TRBV12-4 and TRBJ2-2; 12 bases are shared with TRBD1. The sequenced sample was blood. The sequence came from a woman in her forties or fifties with Graves' hyperthyroidism that later progressed to Graves' ophthalmopathy. CDR3 bases: TGTGCCAGCAGTTTATATCCGGGACAGGGGGCCGTCGGGGAGCTGTTTTTT. Translated, it gives CASSLYPGQGAVGELFF.